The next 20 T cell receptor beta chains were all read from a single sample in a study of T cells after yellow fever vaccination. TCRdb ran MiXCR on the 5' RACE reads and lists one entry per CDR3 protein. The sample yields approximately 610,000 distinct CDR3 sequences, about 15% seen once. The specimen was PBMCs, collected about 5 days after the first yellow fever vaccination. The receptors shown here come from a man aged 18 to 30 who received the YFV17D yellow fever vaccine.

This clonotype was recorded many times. CDR3 region: CASSKTRETQYF. The CDR3, as DNA: TGCGCCAGCAGCAAGACCCGTGAGACCCAGTACTTC. The chain joins TRBV5-1 to TRBJ2-5, with D hard to call. The CDR3 has 12 amino acids. The germline CDR1 and CDR2 sequences are SGHRS and YFSETQ. Trimming took off 4 bases at V and 5 bases at J, with 9 bases between the two ends. The whole variable domain, remainder taken from reference TRBV5-1 and TRBJ2-5, is KAGVTQTPRYLIKTRGQQVTLSCSPISGHRSVSWYQQTPGQGLQFLFEYFSETQRNKGNFPGRFSGRQFSNSRSEMNVSTLELGDSALYLCASSKTRETQYFGPGTRLLVL.

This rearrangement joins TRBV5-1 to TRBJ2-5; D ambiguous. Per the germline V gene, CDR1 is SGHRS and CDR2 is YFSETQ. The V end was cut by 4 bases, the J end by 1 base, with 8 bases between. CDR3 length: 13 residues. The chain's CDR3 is CASSPHLQETQYF. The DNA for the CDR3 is TGCGCCAGCAGCCCCCACCTCCAAGAGACCCAGTACTTC.

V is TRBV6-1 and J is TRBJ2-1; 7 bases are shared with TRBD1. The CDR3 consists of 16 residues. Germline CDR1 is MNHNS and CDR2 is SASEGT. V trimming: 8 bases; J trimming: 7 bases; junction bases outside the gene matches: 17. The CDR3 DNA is TGTGCCAGCTACGGGCCCCCTTGGACAGGCAGGAATGAGCAGTTCTTC. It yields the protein CASYGPPWTGRNEQFF.

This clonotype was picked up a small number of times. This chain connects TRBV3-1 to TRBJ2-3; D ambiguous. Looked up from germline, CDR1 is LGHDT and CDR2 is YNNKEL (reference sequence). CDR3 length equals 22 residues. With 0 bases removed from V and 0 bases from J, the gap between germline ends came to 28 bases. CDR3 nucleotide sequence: TGTGCCAGCAGCCAAGATCCCGATTTCGGACCCGGAAAGAGAAATAGCACAGATACGCAGTATTTT. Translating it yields CASSQDPDFGPGKRNSTDTQYF.

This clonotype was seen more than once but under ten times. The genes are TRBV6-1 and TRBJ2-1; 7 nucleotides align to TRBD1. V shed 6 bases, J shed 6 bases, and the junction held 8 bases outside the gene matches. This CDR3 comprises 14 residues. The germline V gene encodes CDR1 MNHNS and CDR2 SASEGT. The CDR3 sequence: CASSPDGQANEQFF. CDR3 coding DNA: TGTGCCAGCAGCCCAGATGGACAGGCCAATGAGCAGTTCTTC.

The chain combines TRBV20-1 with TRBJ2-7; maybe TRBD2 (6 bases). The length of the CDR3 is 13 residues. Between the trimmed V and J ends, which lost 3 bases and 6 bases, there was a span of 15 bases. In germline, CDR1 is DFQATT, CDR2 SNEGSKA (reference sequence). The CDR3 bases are TGCAGTGCTAGTGGGGGGACTCACCGCGAGCAGTACTTC. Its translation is CSASGGTHREQYF.

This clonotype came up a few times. The CDR3 DNA is TGCGCCAGTAGAACAGGGACTAACTATAATTCACCCCTCCACTTT. Amino acid sequence: CASRTGTNYNSPLHF. The chain links TRBV5-1 to TRBJ1-6; perhaps TRBD1 as D (6 bases). Germline V CDR1 and CDR2: SGHRS, YFSETQ. V dropped 8 bases and J dropped 3 bases, with 15 bases sitting between them. The CDR3 totals 15 residues.

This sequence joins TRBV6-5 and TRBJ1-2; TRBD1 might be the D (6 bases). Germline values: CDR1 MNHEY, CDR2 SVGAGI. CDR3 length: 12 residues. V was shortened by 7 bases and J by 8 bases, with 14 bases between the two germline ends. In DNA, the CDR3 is TGTGCCAGCACCGGCGACGGGGGCGGCTACACCTTC. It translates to CASTGDGGGYTF.

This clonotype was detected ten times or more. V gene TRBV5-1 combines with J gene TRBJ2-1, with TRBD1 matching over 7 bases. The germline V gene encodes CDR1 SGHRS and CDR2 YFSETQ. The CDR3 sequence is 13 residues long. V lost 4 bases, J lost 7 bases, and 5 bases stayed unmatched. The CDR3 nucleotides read TGCGCCAGCAGCAGTACAGGGGATAATGAGCAGTTCTTC. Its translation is CASSSTGDNEQFF.

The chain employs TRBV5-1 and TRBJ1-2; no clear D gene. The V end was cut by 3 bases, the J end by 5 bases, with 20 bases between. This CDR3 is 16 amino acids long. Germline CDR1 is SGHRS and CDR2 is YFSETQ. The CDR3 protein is CASSWGLRPPSYGYTF. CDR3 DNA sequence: TGCGCCAGCAGCTGGGGTCTTAGACCCCCCTCTTATGGCTACACCTTC.

The CDR3 sequence is CSVVPGQGLQFF. The CDR3 DNA reads as TGCAGCGTAGTTCCGGGACAGGGTTTGCAATTCTTT. The chain has TRBV29-1 and TRBJ1-1, with 9 positions matching TRBD1. The CDR3 is 12 amino acids. Trimming at V came to 6 bases and at J to 14 bases, leaving 13 bases not matched to a gene. The germline V gene encodes CDR1 SQVTM and CDR2 ANQGSEA.

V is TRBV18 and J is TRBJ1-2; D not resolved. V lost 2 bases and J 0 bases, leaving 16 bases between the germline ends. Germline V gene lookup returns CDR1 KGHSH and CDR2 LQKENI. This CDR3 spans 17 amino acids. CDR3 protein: CASSPVQRQASNYGYTF. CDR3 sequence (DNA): TGTGCCAGCTCACCAGTTCAGCGGCAGGCCTCTAACTATGGCTACACCTTC.

CDR3 loop: CATGTGRADTQYF. The CDR3 nucleotides read TGTGCCACCGGGACAGGGCGTGCAGATACGCAGTATTTT. The chain joins TRBV15 to TRBJ2-3, with 9 bases that match TRBD1. The CDR3 is 13 amino acids. CDR1 and CDR2 (germline): LNHNV, YYDKDF (reference sequence). V shed 8 bases and J 4 bases; nucleotides not matched to a gene: 4.

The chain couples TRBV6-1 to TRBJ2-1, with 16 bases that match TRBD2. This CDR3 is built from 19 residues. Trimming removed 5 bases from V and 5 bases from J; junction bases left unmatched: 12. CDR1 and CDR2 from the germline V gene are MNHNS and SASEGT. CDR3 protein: CASSRRPGLAGGLHNEQFF. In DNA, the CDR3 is TGTGCCAGCAGTCGGCGGCCGGGACTAGCGGGGGGGCTCCACAATGAGCAGTTCTTC.

The CDR3 nucleotides read TGTGCCAGCAGCCCAACTAGCGGGGGTGTTCATACGCAGTATTTT. This encodes CASSPTSGGVHTQYF. This chain connects TRBV12-3 or TRBV12-4 to TRBJ2-3; 11 nucleotides line up with TRBD2. The CDR3 is 15 residues long. V was pared by 6 bases and J by 7 bases, with 9 bases of the junction left unmatched.

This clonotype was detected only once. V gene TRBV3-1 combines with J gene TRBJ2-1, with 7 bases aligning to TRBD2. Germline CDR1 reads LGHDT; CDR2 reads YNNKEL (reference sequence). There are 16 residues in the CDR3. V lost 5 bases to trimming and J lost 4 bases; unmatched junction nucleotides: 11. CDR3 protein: CASSSSVGGSYNEQFF. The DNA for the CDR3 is TGTGCCAGCAGCTCGTCAGTCGGGGGGAGTTACAATGAGCAGTTCTTC.

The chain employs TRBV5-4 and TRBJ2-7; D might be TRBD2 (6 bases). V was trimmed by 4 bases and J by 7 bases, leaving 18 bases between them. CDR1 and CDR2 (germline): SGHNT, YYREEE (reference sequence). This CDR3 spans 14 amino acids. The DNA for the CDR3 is TGTGCCAGCAGCCTGGGACTCGGAGCACGGGAGCAGTACTTC. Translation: CASSLGLGAREQYF.

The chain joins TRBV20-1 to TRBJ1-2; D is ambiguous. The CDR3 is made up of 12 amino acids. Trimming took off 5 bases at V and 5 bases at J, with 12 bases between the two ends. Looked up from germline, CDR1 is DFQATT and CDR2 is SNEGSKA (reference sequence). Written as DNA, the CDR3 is TGCAGTGCTCCCCGGGCCGGGTATGGCTACACCTTC. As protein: CSAPRAGYGYTF.

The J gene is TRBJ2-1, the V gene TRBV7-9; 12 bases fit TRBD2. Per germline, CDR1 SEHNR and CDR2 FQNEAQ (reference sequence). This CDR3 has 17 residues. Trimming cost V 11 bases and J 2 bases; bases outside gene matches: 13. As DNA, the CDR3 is TGTGCCTTTAGGGCTAGCGGGGGGGCAAGGACCTACAATGAGCAGTTCTTC. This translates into CAFRASGGARTYNEQFF.

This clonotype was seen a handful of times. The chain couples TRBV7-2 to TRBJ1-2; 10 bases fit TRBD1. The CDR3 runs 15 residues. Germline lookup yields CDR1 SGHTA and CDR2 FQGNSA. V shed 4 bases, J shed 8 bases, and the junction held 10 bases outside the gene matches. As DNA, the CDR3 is TGTGCCAGCAGCTCCAGTGGGACAGGGGTTAGAGGCTACACCTTC. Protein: CASSSSGTGVRGYTF. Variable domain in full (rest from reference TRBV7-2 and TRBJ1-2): GAGVSQSPSNKVTEKGKDVELRCDPISGHTALYWYRQSLGQGLEFLIYFQGNSAPDKSGLPSDRFSAERTGGSVSTLTIQRTQQEDSAVYLCASSSSGTGVRGYTFGSGTRLTVV.